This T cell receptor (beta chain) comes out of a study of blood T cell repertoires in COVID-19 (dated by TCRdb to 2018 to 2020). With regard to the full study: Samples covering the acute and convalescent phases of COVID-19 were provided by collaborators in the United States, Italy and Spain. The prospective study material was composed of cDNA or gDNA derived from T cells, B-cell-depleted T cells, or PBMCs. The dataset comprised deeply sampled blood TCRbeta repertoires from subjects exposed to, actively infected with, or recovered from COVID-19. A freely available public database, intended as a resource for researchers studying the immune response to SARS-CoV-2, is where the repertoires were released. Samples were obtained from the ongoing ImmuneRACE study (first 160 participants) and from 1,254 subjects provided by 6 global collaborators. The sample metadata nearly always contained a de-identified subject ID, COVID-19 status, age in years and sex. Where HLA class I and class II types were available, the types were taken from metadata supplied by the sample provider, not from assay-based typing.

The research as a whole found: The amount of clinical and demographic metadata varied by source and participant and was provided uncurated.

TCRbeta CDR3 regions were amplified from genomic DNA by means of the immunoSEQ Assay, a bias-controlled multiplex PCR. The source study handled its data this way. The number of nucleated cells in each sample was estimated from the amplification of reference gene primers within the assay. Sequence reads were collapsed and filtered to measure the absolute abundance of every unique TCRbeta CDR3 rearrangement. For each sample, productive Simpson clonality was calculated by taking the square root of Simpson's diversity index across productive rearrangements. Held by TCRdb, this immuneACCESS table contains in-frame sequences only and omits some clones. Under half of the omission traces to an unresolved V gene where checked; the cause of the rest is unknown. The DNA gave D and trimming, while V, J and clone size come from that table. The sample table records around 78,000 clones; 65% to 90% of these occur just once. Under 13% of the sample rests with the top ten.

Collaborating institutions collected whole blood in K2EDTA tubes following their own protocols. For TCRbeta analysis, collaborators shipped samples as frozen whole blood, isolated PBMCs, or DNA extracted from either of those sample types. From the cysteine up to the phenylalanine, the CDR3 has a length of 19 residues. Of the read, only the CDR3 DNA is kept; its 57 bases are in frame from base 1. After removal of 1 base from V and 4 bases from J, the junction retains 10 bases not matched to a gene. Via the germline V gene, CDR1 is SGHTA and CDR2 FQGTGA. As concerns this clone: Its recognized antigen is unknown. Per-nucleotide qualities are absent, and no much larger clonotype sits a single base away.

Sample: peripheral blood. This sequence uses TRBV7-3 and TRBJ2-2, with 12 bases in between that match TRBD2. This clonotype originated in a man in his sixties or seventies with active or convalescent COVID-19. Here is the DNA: TGTGCCAGCAGCTTAATGGGGCTAGCGGGAGGGCCGGGCACCGGGGAGCTGTTTTTT. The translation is CASSLMGLAGGPGTGELFF.